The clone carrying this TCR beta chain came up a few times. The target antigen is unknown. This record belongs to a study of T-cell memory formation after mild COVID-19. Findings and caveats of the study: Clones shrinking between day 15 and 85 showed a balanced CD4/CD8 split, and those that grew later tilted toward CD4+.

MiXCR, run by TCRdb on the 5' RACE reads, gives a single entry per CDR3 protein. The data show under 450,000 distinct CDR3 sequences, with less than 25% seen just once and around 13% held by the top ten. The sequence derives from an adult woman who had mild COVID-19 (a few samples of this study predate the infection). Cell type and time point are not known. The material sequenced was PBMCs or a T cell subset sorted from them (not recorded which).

This chain's CDR3 is CASSQDGLLNTEAFF. The CDR3 nucleotides are TGTGCCAGCAGCCAAGACGGGCTATTGAACACTGAAGCTTTCTTT. The genes are TRBV4-2 and TRBJ1-1; D ambiguous. This CDR3 region has 15 residues. V gave up 0 bases and J gave up 0 bases, with 8 bases separating them. The germline gives CDR1 LGHNA, CDR2 YNFKEQ.